The next 23 T cell receptor beta chains were all read from a single sample in a study of molecular identifiers for immune sequencing clone quantification (dated by TCRdb to 2016 to 2018). The method behind the library was PCR. Sequencing relied on a NextSeq 500. In-frame beta chains were kept once TCRdb had trimmed the public reads at Q25 with fastp and called clones with MiXCR. One record per CDR3 amino acid sequence lists the most common genes and DNA. Recorded for this sample are around 470,000 distinct CDR3 sequences; around 25% of them occurred a single time. Over 0.6% of the sample is taken by the ten largest. Source material: naive CD8+ T cells from blood, with Jurkat cell RNA spiked in. The cell subset or site label here, explained by the study, means: FACS-sorted CD8+CD4-CCR7+CD45RA+ naive T cells. The receptors were sampled from a human donor in good health. Some libraries in this study had Jurkat cell RNA spiked in.

Concerning this clonotype itself: A much larger clone sits a single nucleotide away, making a read error possible. V usage is TRBV28 and J usage is TRBJ1-4; perhaps TRBD1 as D (5 bases). The CDR3 contains 13 residues. Germline assignment: CDR1 MDHEN and CDR2 SYDVKM. The CDR3 reads CASSRGFGEELVF. In DNA form, the CDR3 reads TGTGCCAGCAGTCGGGGGTTCGGTGAGGAACTGGTTTTT.

This chain joins TRBV9 and TRBJ1-6; TRBD1 might be the D (5 bases). The CDR3 is 12 residues long. V lost 7 bases to trimming and J lost 7 bases, with 9 bases between them. Germline assignment: CDR1 SGDLS and CDR2 YYNGEE. The DNA of the CDR3 is TGTGCCAGCTCAGGGCTCAATTCACCCCTCCACTTT. It yields the protein CASSGLNSPLHF.

Details on this clonotype: Just one base apart from a much larger clone, this may be a read error. This rearrangement joins TRBV3-1 to TRBJ2-7; 9 positions match TRBD1. The CDR3 sequence is 16 residues long. Germline CDR1 is LGHDT and CDR2 is YNNKEL (reference sequence). CDR3: CAGSLRTGAATYEQYF. Here the CDR3 DNA reads TGTGCCGGCAGCCTACGGACAGGGGCCGCGACCTACGAGCAGTACTTC.

Worth noting for this clonotype: A much more abundant neighbour one base away suggests this may be a read error. This CDR3 fails to terminate in the conserved phenylalanine or tryptophan, so it likely reflects a read error. The chain has TRBV29-1 and TRBJ1-1; 7 bases agree with TRBD1. This CDR3 has 17 residues. V was clipped by 3 bases and J by 0 bases; unmatched bases: 13. Germline CDR1 and CDR2: SQVTM and ANQGSEA. The CDR3 protein is CSVDPGGVGAMNTEAFS. CDR3 DNA sequence: TGCAGCGTTGACCCAGGGGGAGTGGGTGCAATGAACACTGAAGCTTTCTCT.

This clonotype was counted only a few times. The J gene is TRBJ1-1, the V gene TRBV3-1, with D unclear. This CDR3 is built from 15 residues. From germline, CDR1 is LGHDT and CDR2 YNNKEL (reference sequence). V was shortened by 0 bases and J by 4 bases, with 12 bases between the two germline ends. CDR3 sequence reads: CASSQDRVASTEAFF. DNA for the CDR3: TGTGCCAGCAGCCAAGATCGGGTCGCGAGCACTGAAGCTTTCTTT.

This clonotype showed up just once. V and J are TRBV6-2 or TRBV6-3 and TRBJ2-7, with D tentatively TRBD1 (5 bases). V was trimmed by 0 bases and J by 5 bases, leaving 11 bases between them. The CDR3 covers 14 residues. Germline V CDR1 and CDR2: MNHEY, SVGEGT. CDR3 protein: CASSYSWGVNEQYF. CDR3 nucleotide sequence: TGTGCCAGCAGTTACTCTTGGGGCGTCAACGAGCAGTACTTC.

J is TRBJ1-6 and V is TRBV24-1; D might be TRBD1 (6 bases). V was trimmed by 10 bases and J by 9 bases, leaving 15 bases between them. This CDR3 is 13 amino acids long. Germline V gives CDR1 KGHDR, CDR2 SFDVKD. The DNA for the CDR3 is TGTGCCACTACCGGACAGTCGGGTTCACCCCTCCACTTT. It translates to CATTGQSGSPLHF.

The table lists this clonotype with many counts. This chain joins TRBV28 and TRBJ2-3, with D possibly TRBD2 on 6 matching bases. V lost 6 bases and J 4 bases, leaving 8 bases between the germline ends. Germline V CDR1 and CDR2: MDHEN, SYDVKM. The CDR3 length is 12 residues. The CDR3 is CASSRGSDTQYF. The CDR3 bases are TGTGCCAGCAGCCGGGGGTCAGATACGCAGTATTTT.

This clonotype was seen more than once but under ten times. V and J are TRBV6-2 or TRBV6-3 and TRBJ2-3, with 7 bases matching TRBD2. Germline values: CDR1 MNHEY, CDR2 SVGEGT. The trim removed 5 bases at V and 3 bases at J, leaving 2 bases unmatched. The CDR3 loop spans 13 amino acids. Written as DNA, the CDR3 is TGTGCCAGCAGTAGCGGGAAGACAGATACGCAGTATTTT. This gives the protein CASSSGKTDTQYF.

The sample holds a few counts of this clonotype. The rearrangement joins TRBV2 to TRBJ1-1; the D gene is possibly TRBD1 (5 bases). This CDR3 region has 14 residues. V gave up 7 bases and J gave up 0 bases, with 12 bases separating them. The germline V gene has CDR1 SNHLY and CDR2 FYNNEI. CDR3 loop: CASKTGRMNTEAFF. In DNA form, the CDR3 reads TGTGCCAGCAAGACGGGACGCATGAACACTGAAGCTTTCTTT.

This clonotype has just a few counts. The rearrangement uses TRBV19 and TRBJ2-7, with D possibly matching TRBD2 (6 bases). This CDR3 region has 14 residues. Trimming removed 3 bases from V and 3 bases from J, with 12 bases in between. CDR1 LNHDA and CDR2 SQIVND come from the germline V gene (reference sequence). This CDR3 is CASSMGRGDYEQYF. The CDR3 DNA reads as TGTGCCAGTAGTATGGGGCGGGGAGACTACGAGCAGTACTTC.

V and J are TRBV27 and TRBJ2-1; the match to TRBD2 covers 10 bases. The CDR3 sequence is 14 residues long. Germline V gene lookup returns CDR1 MNHEY and CDR2 SMNVEV (reference sequence). After removal of 2 bases from V and 6 bases from J, the junction contained 1 base not matched to a gene. This CDR3 reads CASSLLAGANEQFF. DNA for the CDR3: TGTGCCAGCAGTTTACTAGCGGGGGCCAATGAGCAGTTCTTC.

This clonotype was detected ten times or more. This sequence joins TRBV5-1 and TRBJ2-6; D unclear. Germline lookup yields CDR1 SGHRS and CDR2 YFSETQ. CDR3 size: 15 residues. The V end was cut by 1 base, the J end by 2 bases, with 7 bases between. Here the CDR3 DNA reads TGCGCCAGCAGCTTGCTTTCCCCTGGGGCCAACGTCCTGACTTTC. Translated: CASSLLSPGANVLTF.

This chain connects TRBV27 to TRBJ2-4; possible D gene TRBD2, 7 bases. CDR1 and CDR2 from the germline V gene are MNHEY and SMNVEV (reference sequence). The CDR3 sequence is 14 residues long. Trimming left V 3 bases short and J 10 bases short, with 16 bases between. The CDR3: CASSLGHSGGIQYF. CDR3 DNA: TGTGCCAGCAGTTTGGGACACTCCGGGGGGATTCAGTACTTC.

This clonotype was picked up a small number of times. No conserved phenylalanine or tryptophan is present at the end of the CDR3, so a read error is the likely explanation. The gene calls are TRBV4-3 and TRBJ2-5; TRBD2 might be the D (5 bases). The germline gives CDR1 LGHNA, CDR2 YSLEER. Trimming shortened V by 0 bases and J by 1 base, and 9 bases separated the two germline ends. This CDR3 is built from 15 residues. The CDR3 bases are TGCGCCAGCAGCCAAGATCCCACTAGCCAAGAGACCCAGTACTCC. It specifies CASSQDPTSQETQYS.

This clonotype was seen more than once but under ten times. The V call is TRBV20-1, the J call TRBJ2-2; TRBD2 matches at 11 bases. This CDR3 region has 16 residues. Germline CDR1 reads DFQATT; CDR2 reads SNEGSKA (reference sequence). Trimming cost V 6 bases and J 5 bases; bases outside gene matches: 11. The CDR3 spells CSAATSGRSVTGELFF. CDR3 DNA sequence: TGCAGTGCCGCCACTAGCGGGAGATCCGTTACCGGGGAGCTGTTTTTT.

This clonotype has only a few counts. The rearrangement joins TRBV10-1 to TRBJ2-7; maybe TRBD1 (5 bases). CDR1 WNHNN and CDR2 SYGVQD come from the germline V gene (reference sequence). Trimming stripped 3 bases from V and 7 bases from J, with 16 bases between. This CDR3 region has 14 residues. The CDR3 region is CASSDRAFAREQYF. The CDR3 bases are TGCGCCAGCAGTGACAGGGCGTTCGCTCGAGAGCAGTACTTC.

This clonotype was seen repeatedly, ten times or more. This chain joins TRBV24-1 and TRBJ2-1; weak D call: TRBD2 (6 bases). V was clipped by 1 base and J by 5 bases, with 11 bases between them. The CDR3 has 15 amino acids. The germline V gene has CDR1 KGHDR and CDR2 SFDVKD. For the CDR3, the DNA is TGTGCCACCAGTGATTTTAGGAGGGGCGACAATGAGCAGTTCTTC. Its translation is CATSDFRRGDNEQFF.

This clonotype appeared once. This may stem from a read error, because a much larger clone lies one nucleotide away. For the CDR3, the DNA is TGCGCCAGCAGCCGCAGGGGGACAGATACGCAGTATTTT. Translation gives CASSRRGTDTQYF. The rearrangement joins TRBV4-3 to TRBJ2-3, with 7 bases matching TRBD1. Trimming took 4 bases from V and 3 from J; bases not matched to a gene: 1. The germline V gene has CDR1 LGHNA and CDR2 YSLEER. The CDR3 length is 13 residues.

The gene calls are TRBV27 and TRBJ2-7; 8 bases agree with TRBD2. The V gene end was trimmed by 4 bases and the J gene end by 6 bases; junction bases not matched to a gene: 14. There are 16 residues in the CDR3. Germline V gene sequence: CDR1 MNHEY, CDR2 SMNVEV (reference sequence). CDR3 nucleotides: TGTGCCAGCAGTTCCTCTAGCGGGCGACCCCCCCGCGAGCAGTACTTC. The encoded protein is CASSSSSGRPPREQYF.

This sequence joins TRBV20-1 and TRBJ2-2, with D possibly being TRBD1 or TRBD2 (5 bases each). This CDR3 spans 15 amino acids. The V gene's germline CDR1 is DFQATT and CDR2 SNEGSKA (reference sequence). V was trimmed by 3 bases and J by 1 base, leaving 12 bases between them. The CDR3 is CSASRAGGNTGELFF. The CDR3, as DNA: TGCAGTGCTAGCAGGGCAGGAGGGAACACCGGGGAGCTGTTTTTT.

V is TRBV6-1 and J is TRBJ2-3; 8 bases match TRBD2. Trimming removed 2 bases from V and 2 bases from J; junction bases left unmatched: 9. The CDR3 extends over 17 amino acids. Germline V gene lookup returns CDR1 MNHNS and CDR2 SASEGT. This CDR3 is CASSEFGGGGFTDTQYF. Here the CDR3 DNA reads TGTGCCAGCAGTGAATTCGGGGGCGGGGGGTTCACAGATACGCAGTATTTT.

This clonotype was seen a few times. V usage is TRBV3-2 and J usage is TRBJ2-5. TRBV3-2 is a known pseudogene. This CDR3 contains 16 residues. The CDR3 is CASSQDLGLRQVTQYF. CDR3 DNA: TGTGCCAGCAGCCAAGATTTGGGCCTACGGCAAGTGACCCAGTACTTC.